A selection of T cell receptor beta chains follows, all from one sample in a study of cytomegalovirus exposure and HLA in healthy donors. Sequenced by immunoSEQ multiplex PCR; TCRdb stores in-frame clones only, minus some. The sample consists of over 200,000 clones, over 65% of them appearing once. The sample consisted of PBMCs. The source of these receptors is a woman between 55 and 75 years old in good health and CMV-seropositive. Each CDR3 is given with its conserved first and last residue. Each record gives: D gene, clone size, V gene, J gene, CDR3 protein, CDR3 DNA. A D gene is named only where the DNA matches it firmly. Size tells how often a clone was seen (once, few, many) or the class of an expanded clone, and some rows leave it out.

d_call: NA; clone_size: few; v_call: TRBV10-2; j_call: TRBJ2-7; cdr3_aa: CASSEPGHGEQYF; cdr3_nt: TGCGCCAGCAGTGAACCAGGGCACGGCGAGCAGTACTTC
d_call: NA; clone_size: NA; v_call: TRBV30; j_call: TRBJ2-5; cdr3_aa: CAWSVRQETQYF; cdr3_nt: TGTGCCTGGAGTGTACGACAGGAGACCCAGTACTTC
d_call: NA; clone_size: few; v_call: TRBV7-8; j_call: TRBJ1-5; cdr3_aa: CASSPRQLTGNQPQHF; cdr3_nt: TGTGCCAGCAGCCCACGACAGCTTACAGGCAATCAGCCCCAGCATTTT
d_call: TRBD1; clone_size: NA; v_call: TRBV2; j_call: TRBJ2-7; cdr3_aa: CASSLDRGAQYF; cdr3_nt: TGTGCCAGCAGTTTAGACAGGGGAGCGCAGTACTTC
d_call: NA; clone_size: NA; v_call: TRBV25-1; j_call: TRBJ2-1; cdr3_aa: CASSDPPERTEQFF; cdr3_nt: TGTGCCAGCAGTGATCCTCCCGAGCGGACTGAGCAGTTCTTC
d_call: NA; clone_size: NA; v_call: TRBV7-2; j_call: TRBJ2-3; cdr3_aa: CASSPQALGDTQYF; cdr3_nt: TGTGCCAGCAGCCCACAAGCTCTAGGAGATACGCAGTATTTT
d_call: TRBD2; clone_size: NA; v_call: TRBV7-9; j_call: TRBJ2-7; cdr3_aa: CASSSTSGNYEQYF; cdr3_nt: TGTGCCAGCAGCTCGACTAGCGGGAACTACGAGCAGTACTTC
d_call: NA; clone_size: NA; v_call: TRBV19; j_call: TRBJ1-2; cdr3_aa: CASTPDSSRGGYTF; cdr3_nt: TGTGCCAGTACCCCGGACAGTTCAAGGGGGGGCTACACCTTC
d_call: NA; clone_size: NA; v_call: TRBV6-5; j_call: TRBJ1-2; cdr3_aa: CASKASAGFGYTF; cdr3_nt: TGTGCCAGCAAAGCGTCCGCAGGGTTTGGCTACACCTTC
d_call: NA; clone_size: NA; v_call: TRBV28; j_call: TRBJ1-5; cdr3_aa: CAGTLGVNQPQHF; cdr3_nt: TGTGCCGGCACCTTAGGGGTGAATCAGCCCCAGCATTTT
d_call: NA; clone_size: few; v_call: TRBV2; j_call: TRBJ1-1; cdr3_aa: CASSSQGVGTEAFF; cdr3_nt: TGTGCCAGCAGTTCACAGGGTGTTGGCACTGAAGCTTTCTTT
d_call: NA; clone_size: once; v_call: TRBV10-3; j_call: TRBJ1-3; cdr3_aa: CAISGAELSGNTIYF; cdr3_nt: TGTGCCATCAGTGGGGCCGAGCTCTCTGGAAACACCATATATTTT
d_call: NA; clone_size: few; v_call: TRBV7-9; j_call: TRBJ1-1; cdr3_aa: CASSLEGELREAFF; cdr3_nt: TGTGCCAGCAGCTTAGAAGGGGAACTCAGAGAAGCTTTCTTT
d_call: TRBD1; clone_size: NA; v_call: TRBV7-2; j_call: TRBJ1-1; cdr3_aa: CASSRDRGNTEAFF; cdr3_nt: TGTGCCAGCAGCCGGGACAGGGGGAACACTGAAGCTTTCTTT
d_call: NA; clone_size: NA; v_call: TRBV7-9; j_call: TRBJ1-2; cdr3_aa: CSSSLGQTHRDPYGYTF; cdr3_nt: TGTTCCAGCAGCCTAGGACAGACTCACAGGGACCCCTATGGCTACACCTTC
d_call: TRBD1; clone_size: NA; v_call: TRBV5-1; j_call: TRBJ2-7; cdr3_aa: CASSVTGGSYEQYF; cdr3_nt: TGCGCCAGCAGCGTTACAGGGGGGAGTTACGAGCAGTACTTC
d_call: TRBD2; clone_size: NA; v_call: TRBV7-2; j_call: TRBJ2-7; cdr3_aa: CASSLKSGSRGEQYF; cdr3_nt: TGTGCCAGCAGCTTAAAGAGCGGGAGTCGGGGCGAGCAGTACTTC
d_call: TRBD2; clone_size: NA; v_call: TRBV7-2; j_call: TRBJ2-4; cdr3_aa: CASSRLAGKENIQYF; cdr3_nt: TGTGCCAGCAGCCGACTAGCGGGAAAGGAAAACATTCAGTACTTC
d_call: TRBD1; clone_size: NA; v_call: TRBV5-1; j_call: TRBJ2-7; cdr3_aa: CASSSDRDYEQYF; cdr3_nt: TGCGCCAGCAGCTCTGACAGGGACTACGAGCAGTACTTC
d_call: NA; clone_size: NA; v_call: TRBV7-2; j_call: TRBJ2-7; cdr3_aa: CASSPYIFYEQYF; cdr3_nt: TGTGCCAGCAGCCCGTATATATTCTACGAGCAGTACTTC